This T cell receptor beta chain comes out of a study of cytomegalovirus exposure and HLA in healthy donors. Overall study context: The platform used for the approximately 130 validation repertoires matched that of the 500 to 850 first-cohort repertoires, a later analysis reported.

V lost 4 bases and J 2 bases, leaving 15 bases between the germline ends. There are 15 residues in the CDR3. Germline V gives CDR1 SGDLS, CDR2 YYNGEE. Broader study findings: The study put 150 or so TCR beta chains on its list as cytomegalovirus-associated. According to reports, the classifier identified cytomegalovirus status with high specificity and sensitivity. Specific recognition of CMV antigens was confirmed in vitro for three chains (all CMV-associated).

Using immunoSEQ multiplex PCR, the repertoire was profiled, and TCRdb retains in-frame clones only, with some absent. This sample has 150,000 to 200,000 clones, with about 85% found just once. Details on this clone: As yet, its antigen is unknown.

The source material was PBMCs. The sequence was collected from a man aged 30 to 39 in good health and CMV-seropositive. The chain employs TRBV9 and TRBJ2-5; maybe TRBD2 (7 bases). CDR3 sequence reads: CASSPRRGGQETQYF. The CDR3 DNA reads as TGTGCCAGCAGCCCGAGGAGGGGGGGGCAAGAGACCCAGTACTTC. Drawing the rest from reference TRBV9 and TRBJ2-5, the complete variable domain is DSGVTQTPKHLITATGQRVTLRCSPRSGDLSVYWYQQSLDQGLQFLIQYYNGEERAKGNILERFSAQQFPDLHSELNLSSLELGDSALYFCASSPRRGGQETQYFGPGTRLLVL.